A selection of T cell receptor beta chains follows, all from one sample in a study of T-cell reconstitution after alpha-beta-depleted transplantation in children. TCRdb independently ran MiXCR on the PCR reads; one entry per CDR3 protein. The table lists approximately 630,000 distinct CDR3 sequences, 10% to 15% of them singletons. Sequencing used PBMCs, obtained before TCRalphabeta/CD19-depleted stem cell transplant. The receptors derive from a girl aged 2 to 10 with congenital amegakaryocytic thrombocytopenia, due to receive a stem cell transplant. CDR3s include the opening cysteine and the closing phenylalanine or tryptophan. A D gene is named only where the DNA matches it firmly. Only part of the rows carry a size: once, few, many, or a class if the clone is expanded.

J gene	V gene	clone size	D gene	CDR3 DNA	CDR3 protein
TRBJ2-3	TRBV29-1	-	-	TGCAGCGTTGATTATAACGACAGACTCTTCACAGATACGCAGTATTTT	CSVDYNDRLFTDTQYF
TRBJ1-2	TRBV25-1	-	-	TGTGCCAGCAGTGAGTATAGGAACAACTATGGCTACACCTTC	CASSEYRNNYGYTF
TRBJ2-3	TRBV20-1	many	-	TGCAGTGCTAAAAGGTTGGATACGCAGTATTTT	CSAKRLDTQYF
TRBJ2-5	TRBV18	few	-	TGTGCCAGCTCACCAGGAATCGGGCAGGCTAAAGAGACCCAGTACTTC	CASSPGIGQAKETQYF
TRBJ1-1	TRBV5-6	many	-	TGTGCCAGCAGCTGGGGACGATTTAGGAACACTGAAGCTTTCTTT	CASSWGRFRNTEAFF
TRBJ2-7	TRBV29-1	many	-	TGCAGCGTCGTTCATGACGGACAGTCCTACGAGCAGTACTTC	CSVVHDGQSYEQYF
TRBJ1-1	TRBV7-8	many	-	TGTGCCAGCAGTCGAGAGGGGATCTTGTCGAACACTGAAGCTTTCTTT	CASSREGILSNTEAFF
TRBJ2-5	TRBV5-1	few	-	TGCGCCAGCAGGGTCTTTGATTCGCGCCAAGAGACCCAGTACTTC	CASRVFDSRQETQYF
TRBJ2-1	TRBV5-1	-	TRBD2	TGCGCCAGCAGCCCTGTACTAGCGGGAGGCCTCGACGAGCAGTTGTTC	CASSPVLAGGLDEQLF
TRBJ2-7	TRBV6-5	many	TRBD2	TGTGCCAGCAGACTCGGGACTAGCGGGGCTCCCTACGAGCAGTACTTC	CASRLGTSGAPYEQYF
TRBJ2-7	TRBV20-1	many	TRBD2	TGCAGTGCTAAACGGGAGGGCCGCGAGCAGTACTTC	CSAKREGREQYF
TRBJ1-1	TRBV6-5	few	-	TGTGCCAGCAGTTATTGGGGGGGATCGGGCCCTGAAGCTTTCTTT	CASSYWGGSGPEAFF
TRBJ2-2	TRBV19	few	-	TGTGCCAGTAGTATAGCATCGCGAAGGACCGGGGAGCTGTTTTTT	CASSIASRRTGELFF
TRBJ2-1	TRBV20-1	-	-	TGCAGTGCTAGTGGTCTAGCTGGAGCCCCAATTTCCTACAATGAGCAGTTCTTC	CSASGLAGAPISYNEQFF
TRBJ2-1	TRBV5-1	-	TRBD2	TGCGCCAGCAGCCCCTTGAGAGCGGGGAGCGGGGATGAGCAGTTCTTC	CASSPLRAGSGDEQFF
TRBJ2-1	TRBV12-3/TRBV12-4	many	TRBD2	TGTGCCAGCAGGGGACTAGCGGGAATTTTTTCCTACAATGAGCAGTTCTTC	CASRGLAGIFSYNEQFF
TRBJ2-1	TRBV19	-	TRBD2	TGTGCCAGTAGTGCCGCGGGAGGCAATCACAATGAGCAGTTCTTC	CASSAAGGNHNEQFF
TRBJ1-3	TRBV12-3/TRBV12-4	few	-	TGTGCCAGCAGTCAAGCCCCAGTTGGTGCTGGAAACACCATATATTTT	CASSQAPVGAGNTIYF
TRBJ1-1	TRBV12-3/TRBV12-4	many	-	TGTGCCAGCAGTTTAGCGCTTGACGCTGAAGCTTTCTTT	CASSLALDAEAFF
TRBJ1-5	TRBV7-8	many	-	TGTGCCAGCAGCCTCCGGGACCTGGGGGAAGGGCCCCAGCATTTT	CASSLRDLGEGPQHF
TRBJ2-6	TRBV5-1	few	-	TGCGCCAGCAGCCCGGAGGGCGGTGTGGCGGAAACTGGGGCCAACGTCCTGACTTTC	CASSPEGGVAETGANVLTF
TRBJ2-3	TRBV7-2	many	-	TGTGCCAGCAGCCCCGCCGGGCTCATATATGATACGCAGTATTTT	CASSPAGLIYDTQYF
TRBJ2-3	TRBV12-3/TRBV12-4	many	TRBD1	TGTGCCAGCAGTCTCAACCGGGACAGGGGTTCGGGCACAGATACGCAGTATTTT	CASSLNRDRGSGTDTQYF
TRBJ1-2	TRBV7-6	-	-	TGTGCCAGCAGCCCCTATAGTCGGGGGGAGGATGGCTACACCTTC	CASSPYSRGEDGYTF
TRBJ2-5	TRBV20-1	-	TRBD2	TGCAGTGCGATAAAGGCCGGGACTAGCGGGAGGGGGGGAGAGACCCAGTACTTC	CSAIKAGTSGRGGETQYF
TRBJ2-7	TRBV2	many	TRBD2	TGTGCCAGCAGACAACTAGCGGGAGGCCAGCCCTACGAGCAGTACTTC	CASRQLAGGQPYEQYF
TRBJ2-6	TRBV20-1	few	-	TGCAGTGCAGGAATGGGGGCGCCTGGGGCCAACGTCCTGACTTTC	CSAGMGAPGANVLTF
TRBJ2-7	TRBV7-9	few	-	TGTGCCAGCTTCGTTACCGGGACGCCGGGAGAGCAGTACTTC	CASFVTGTPGEQYF
TRBJ2-3	TRBV27	many	TRBD2	TGTGCCAGCAGTTTCCCGTTTTGTAGCGGGGGAAACACAGATACGCAGTATTTT	CASSFPFCSGGNTDTQYF
TRBJ2-1	TRBV7-9	-	-	TGTGCCAGCAGCTTAGAGGCGGCTAGGGACAATGAGCAGTTCTTC	CASSLEAARDNEQFF
TRBJ2-6	TRBV7-8	many	-	TGTGCCAGCAGCTTGTTTCTTTCTGGGGCCAACGTCCTGACTTTC	CASSLFLSGANVLTF
TRBJ2-7	TRBV5-1	-	-	TGCGCCAGCAGCTTGGAGCCGGAAACCTACGAGCAGTACTTC	CASSLEPETYEQYF
TRBJ2-5	TRBV12-3/TRBV12-4	few	-	TGTGCCAGCAGCTCCTCCGCTGGGGGGAGTAAAGAGACCCAGTACTTC	CASSSSAGGSKETQYF
TRBJ2-1	TRBV5-1	many	TRBD2	TGCGCCAGCAGCTTGGAGCTAGCGGGAGGGCCGAATGAGCAGTTCTTC	CASSLELAGGPNEQFF
TRBJ1-5	TRBV15	few	-	TGTGCCACCAGCAGAGAACAGGCGGGGTGGCCCCAGCATTTT	CATSREQAGWPQHF
TRBJ2-7	TRBV29-1	many	-	TGCAGCGTGACAGACACAACCTACGAGCAGTACTTC	CSVTDTTYEQYF
TRBJ2-5	TRBV27	-	-	TGTGCCAGCAGTTTCAAGGGGTCGGGGGAGACCCAGTACTTC	CASSFKGSGETQYF
TRBJ1-2	TRBV11-1	few	-	TGTGCCAGCAGCCTTACGCTCGTGGCGCCAGGGAGATTGGATGGCTACACCTTC	CASSLTLVAPGRLDGYTF
TRBJ1-3	TRBV5-1	many	TRBD1	TGCGCCAGCAGCTTTGGACGCGCTACAGGGGACACCATATATTTT	CASSFGRATGDTIYF
TRBJ2-1	TRBV7-9	few	TRBD2	TGTGCCAGCAGCTTGGGCGGGAGGGGTCCCTACAATGAGCAGTTCTTC	CASSLGGRGPYNEQFF
TRBJ2-3	TRBV10-3	many	-	TGTGCCATCAAATCGACTAGTGCTAGCACAGATACGCAGTATTTT	CAIKSTSASTDTQYF
TRBJ2-1	TRBV20-1	-	-	TGCAGTGCCACCGGGACCGGCGGGTTGAATGAGCAGTTCTTC	CSATGTGGLNEQFF
TRBJ2-1	TRBV7-9	many	-	TGTGCCAGCAGCCCGGACAGCAAAGACAATGAGCAGTTCTTC	CASSPDSKDNEQFF
TRBJ1-2	TRBV12-3/TRBV12-4	many	-	TGTGCCAGCAGTTTACGGCGGAGAGAGGCAGGGGCGATTAGTGGCTACACCTTC	CASSLRRREAGAISGYTF
TRBJ2-3	TRBV29-1	few	-	TGCAGCGTCAGCATGGATAGAGATACGCAGTATTTT	CSVSMDRDTQYF
TRBJ2-2	TRBV12-3/TRBV12-4	many	-	TGTGCCAGTACCCTGGCCAACACCGGGGAGCTGTTTTTT	CASTLANTGELFF
TRBJ2-7	TRBV10-3	many	-	TGTGCCACCGACGGAGCAGGCAAGCAGTACTTC	CATDGAGKQYF
TRBJ2-3	TRBV20-1	-	-	TGCAGCCGACGAAGCAGTAGCACAGATACGCAGTATTTT	CSRRSSSTDTQYF
TRBJ2-1	TRBV5-5	few	TRBD2	TGTGCCAGCAGCCTGACTAGCGGCTCGGGTATGGGCAATGAGCAGTTCTTC	CASSLTSGSGMGNEQFF
TRBJ2-1	TRBV7-2	many	-	TGTGCCAGCAGGCAAAACAGCGGAACCTACAATGAGCAGTTCTTC	CASRQNSGTYNEQFF
TRBJ2-1	TRBV7-9	-	-	TGTGCCAGCAGCTTAGTTAGAAGCCCCTACAATGAGCAGTTCTTC	CASSLVRSPYNEQFF
TRBJ2-7	TRBV29-1	few	TRBD1	TGCAGCGTTGAGGGTTTGGGACAGGGTTCCTACGAGCAGTACTTC	CSVEGLGQGSYEQYF
TRBJ1-1	TRBV20-1	many	-	TGCAGTGCATCAAGGCCCGGACGGAAGAACACTGAAGCTTTCTTT	CSASRPGRKNTEAFF
TRBJ2-3	TRBV11-3	few	-	TGTGCCAGCAGGTTAGGCCCGGAAGTAGATACGCAGTATTTT	CASRLGPEVDTQYF
TRBJ2-7	TRBV20-1	many	-	TGCAGTGCTAGAGACCCGATAGGGGGGTCACTAGACTACGAGCAGTACTTC	CSARDPIGGSLDYEQYF
TRBJ2-2	TRBV20-1	many	TRBD1	TGCAGTGCGGTCGGACAGGGAAACACCGGGGAGCTGTTTTTT	CSAVGQGNTGELFF
TRBJ2-3	TRBV5-1	-	-	TGCGCCAGCAGGATCGAGGTTCACCGCACAGATACGCAGTATTTT	CASRIEVHRTDTQYF
TRBJ2-1	TRBV29-1	-	-	TGCAGCGTAGACTCGTCTGCGGATAATGAGCAGTTCTTC	CSVDSSADNEQFF
TRBJ2-7	TRBV5-8	-	-	TGTGCCAGCAGCTTGCTCCTAAAGAGGTCCTACGAGCAGTACTTC	CASSLLLKRSYEQYF